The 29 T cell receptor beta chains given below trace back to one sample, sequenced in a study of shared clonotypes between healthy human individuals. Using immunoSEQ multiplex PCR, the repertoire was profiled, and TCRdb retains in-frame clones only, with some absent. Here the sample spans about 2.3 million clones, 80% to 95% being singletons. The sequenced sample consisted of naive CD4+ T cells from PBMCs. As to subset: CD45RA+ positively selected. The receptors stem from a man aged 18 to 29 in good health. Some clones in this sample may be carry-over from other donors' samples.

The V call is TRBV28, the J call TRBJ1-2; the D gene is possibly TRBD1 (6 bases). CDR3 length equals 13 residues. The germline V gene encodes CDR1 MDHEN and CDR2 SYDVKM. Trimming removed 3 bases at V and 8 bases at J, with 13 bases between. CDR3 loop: CASSFVGGRGYTF. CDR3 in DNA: TGTGCCAGCAGTTTTGTCGGGGGCCGAGGCTACACCTTC.

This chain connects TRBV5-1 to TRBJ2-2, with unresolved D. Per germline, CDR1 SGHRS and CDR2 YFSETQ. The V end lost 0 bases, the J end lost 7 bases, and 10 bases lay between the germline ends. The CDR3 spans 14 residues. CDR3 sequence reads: CASSLDALSGELFF. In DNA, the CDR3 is TGCGCCAGCAGCTTGGACGCGTTGAGCGGGGAGCTGTTTTTT.

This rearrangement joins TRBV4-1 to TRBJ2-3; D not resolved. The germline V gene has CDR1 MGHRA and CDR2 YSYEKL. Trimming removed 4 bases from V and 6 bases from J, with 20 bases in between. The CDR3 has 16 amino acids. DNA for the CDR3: TGCGCCAGCAGCCCGGCGAGATTGGCGGCAGCGGATACGCAGTATTTT. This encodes CASSPARLAAADTQYF.

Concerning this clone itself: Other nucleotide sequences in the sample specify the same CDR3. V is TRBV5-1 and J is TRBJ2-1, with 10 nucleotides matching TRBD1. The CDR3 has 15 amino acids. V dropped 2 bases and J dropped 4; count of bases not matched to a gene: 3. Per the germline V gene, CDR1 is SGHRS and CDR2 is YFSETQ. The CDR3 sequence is CASSLEGQGYNEQFF. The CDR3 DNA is TGCGCCAGCAGCTTAGAGGGACAGGGGTACAATGAGCAGTTCTTC.

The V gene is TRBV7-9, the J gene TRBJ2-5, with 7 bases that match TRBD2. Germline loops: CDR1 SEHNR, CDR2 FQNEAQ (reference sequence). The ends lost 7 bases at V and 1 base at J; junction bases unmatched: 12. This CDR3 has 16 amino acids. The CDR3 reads CASNPTPSGPQETQYF. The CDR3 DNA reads TGTGCCAGCAACCCAACCCCTAGCGGCCCCCAAGAGACCCAGTACTTC.

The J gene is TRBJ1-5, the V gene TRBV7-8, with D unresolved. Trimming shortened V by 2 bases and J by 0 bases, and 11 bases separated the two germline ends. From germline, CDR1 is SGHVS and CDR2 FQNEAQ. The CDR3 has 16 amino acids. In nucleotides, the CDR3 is TGTGCCAGCAGCTTATTTGGCGGATATAGCAATCAGCCCCAGCATTTT. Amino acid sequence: CASSLFGGYSNQPQHF.

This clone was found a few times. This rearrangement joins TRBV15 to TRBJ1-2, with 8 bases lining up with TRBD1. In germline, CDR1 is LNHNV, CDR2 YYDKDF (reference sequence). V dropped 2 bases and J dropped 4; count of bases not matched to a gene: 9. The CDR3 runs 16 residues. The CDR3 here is CATSRPPRQGTYGYTF. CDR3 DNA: TGTGCCACCAGCAGACCTCCTAGACAGGGGACCTATGGCTACACCTTC. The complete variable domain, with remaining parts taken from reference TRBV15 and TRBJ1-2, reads DAMVIQNPRYQVTQFGKPVTLSCSQTLNHNVMYWYQQKSSQAPKLLFHYYDKDFNNEADTPDNFQSRRPNTSFCFLDIRSPGLGDTAMYLCATSRPPRQGTYGYTFGSGTRLTVV.

CDR3 coding DNA: TGCAGCGTTGGGTTCATGACCTTC. It encodes CSVGFMTF. V usage is TRBV29-1 and J usage is TRBJ1-2; D remains unclear. The V gene lost 4 bases and the J gene lost 14 bases, with 8 bases spanning the gap. Germline values: CDR1 SQVTM, CDR2 ANQGSEA. The CDR3 is 8 amino acids. The variable domain in full, completed from reference TRBV29-1 and TRBJ1-2, reads SAVISQKPSRDICQRGTSLTIQCQVDSQVTMMFWYRQQPGQSLTLIATANQGSEATYESGFVIDKFPISRPNLTFSTLTVSNMSPEDSSIYLCSVGFMTFGSGTRLTVV.

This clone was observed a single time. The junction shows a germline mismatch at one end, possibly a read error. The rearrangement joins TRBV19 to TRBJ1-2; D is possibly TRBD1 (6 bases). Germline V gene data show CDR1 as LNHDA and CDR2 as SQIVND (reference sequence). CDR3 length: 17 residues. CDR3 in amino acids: CASSLEIGTPPNYGYTF. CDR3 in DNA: TGTGCCAGTAGTTTAGAGATTGGGACACCGCCTAACTATGGCTACACCTTC.

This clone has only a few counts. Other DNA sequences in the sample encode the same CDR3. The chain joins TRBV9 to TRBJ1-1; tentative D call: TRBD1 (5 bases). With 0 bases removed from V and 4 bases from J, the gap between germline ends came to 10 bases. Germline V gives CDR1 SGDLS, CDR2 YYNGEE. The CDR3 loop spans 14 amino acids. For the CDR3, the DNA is TGTGCCAGCAGCGTAGGTCCCGGGGGCACTGAAGCTTTCTTT. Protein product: CASSVGPGGTEAFF. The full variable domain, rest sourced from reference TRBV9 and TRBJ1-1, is DSGVTQTPKHLITATGQRVTLRCSPRSGDLSVYWYQQSLDQGLQFLIQYYNGEERAKGNILERFSAQQFPDLHSELNLSSLELGDSALYFCASSVGPGGTEAFFGQGTRLTVV.

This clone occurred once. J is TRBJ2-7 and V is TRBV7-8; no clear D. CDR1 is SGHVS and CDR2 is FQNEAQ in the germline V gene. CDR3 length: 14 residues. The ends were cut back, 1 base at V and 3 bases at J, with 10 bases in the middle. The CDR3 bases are TGTGCCAGCAGCTTAGAAACCCAGGTCTACGAGCAGTACTTC. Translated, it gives CASSLETQVYEQYF. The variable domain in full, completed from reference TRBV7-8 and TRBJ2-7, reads GAGVSQSPRYKVAKRGQDVALRCDPISGHVSLFWYQQALGQGPEFLTYFQNEAQLDKSGLPSDRFFAERPEGSVSTLKIQRTQQEDSAVYLCASSLETQVYEQYFGPGTRLTVT.

In DNA form, the CDR3 reads TGTGCCAGCTCACCACCGCAGGGGTTGAGCACCGGGGAGCTGTTTTTT. Protein sequence: CASSPPQGLSTGELFF. The genes are TRBV18 and TRBJ2-2; the D gene is possibly TRBD1 (6 bases). The CDR3 spans 16 residues. Germline-derived CDR1 and CDR2 are KGHSH and LQKENI. Trimming left V 0 bases short and J 4 bases short, with 12 bases between.

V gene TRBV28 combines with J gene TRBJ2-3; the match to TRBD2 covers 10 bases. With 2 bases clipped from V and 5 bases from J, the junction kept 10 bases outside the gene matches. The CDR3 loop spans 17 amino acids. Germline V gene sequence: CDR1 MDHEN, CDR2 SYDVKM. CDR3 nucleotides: TGTGCCAGCAGTTTACGGACTAGCGGAGGAGGGGGAGATACGCAGTATTTT. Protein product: CASSLRTSGGGGDTQYF.

The CDR3 sequence: CASSLAPLSGSSYEQYF. CDR3 coding DNA: TGCGCCAGCAGCTTGGCACCTCTGTCGGGATCTTCCTACGAGCAGTACTTC. J is TRBJ2-7 and V is TRBV5-1; TRBD2 is a possible D gene (5 bases). CDR1 and CDR2 from the germline V gene are SGHRS and YFSETQ. V shed 0 bases and J shed 1 base, with 17 bases lying between them. The CDR3 has 17 residues.

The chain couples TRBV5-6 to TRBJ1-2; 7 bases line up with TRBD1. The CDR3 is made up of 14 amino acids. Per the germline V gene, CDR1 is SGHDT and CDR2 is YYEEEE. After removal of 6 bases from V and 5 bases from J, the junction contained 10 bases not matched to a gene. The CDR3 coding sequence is TGTGCCAGCACTCCGCCGACAGGGCAGTATGGCTACACCTTC. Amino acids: CASTPPTGQYGYTF.

In DNA, the CDR3 is TGTGCCAGCAGCCCAACTAGCGCATCTAGCACAGATACGCAGTATTTT. Residues: CASSPTSASSTDTQYF. The rearrangement links TRBV7-3 to TRBJ2-3; 7 positions agree with TRBD2. Looked up from germline, CDR1 is SGHTA and CDR2 is FQGTGA. Trimming cost V 5 bases and J 0 bases; bases outside gene matches: 8. The CDR3 is 16 amino acids.

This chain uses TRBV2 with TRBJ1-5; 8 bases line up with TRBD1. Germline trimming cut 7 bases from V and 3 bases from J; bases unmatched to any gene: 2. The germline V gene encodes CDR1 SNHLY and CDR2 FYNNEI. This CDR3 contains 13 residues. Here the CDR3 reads CASKQGDNQPQHF. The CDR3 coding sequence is TGTGCCAGCAAACAGGGGGACAATCAGCCCCAGCATTTT.

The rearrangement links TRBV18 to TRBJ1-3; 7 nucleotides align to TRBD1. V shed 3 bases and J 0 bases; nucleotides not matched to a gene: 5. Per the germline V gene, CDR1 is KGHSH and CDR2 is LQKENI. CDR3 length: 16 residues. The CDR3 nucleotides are TGTGCCAGCTCACCGGCGACAGGGATCTCTGGAAACACCATATATTTT. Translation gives CASSPATGISGNTIYF.

The CDR3 bases are TGTGCCAGCAGTCTCCACTCAGGGACCTCCGGGACCCAGTACTTC. The encoded protein is CASSLHSGTSGTQYF. This chain connects TRBV9 to TRBJ2-5, with D perhaps being TRBD1 or TRBD2 (5 bases each). The CDR3 is 15 residues long. CDR1 is SGDLS, CDR2 YYNGEE, per germline. Between the trimmed V and J ends, which lost 5 bases and 7 bases, there was a span of 21 bases.

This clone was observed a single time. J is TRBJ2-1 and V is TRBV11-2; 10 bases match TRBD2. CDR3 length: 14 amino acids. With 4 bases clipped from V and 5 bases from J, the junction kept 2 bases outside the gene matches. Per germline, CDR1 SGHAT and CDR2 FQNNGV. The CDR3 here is CASSSTSGNNEQFF. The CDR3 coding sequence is TGTGCCAGCAGCTCCACTAGCGGGAACAATGAGCAGTTCTTC.

The chain's CDR3 is CASSEVIGRETQHF. The CDR3 DNA reads TGTGCCAGCAGTGAAGTGATAGGTCGGGAAACCCAGCATTTT. The V call is TRBV6-1, the J call TRBJ1-5, with no clear D. V lost 1 base to trimming and J lost 11 bases, with 15 bases between them. This CDR3 is built from 14 residues. Germline-derived CDR1 and CDR2 are MNHNS and SASEGT.

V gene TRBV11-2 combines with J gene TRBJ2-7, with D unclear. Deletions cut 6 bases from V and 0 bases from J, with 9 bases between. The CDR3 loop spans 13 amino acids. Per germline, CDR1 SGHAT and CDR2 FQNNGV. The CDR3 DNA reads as TGTGCCAGCAGGAGGATAAGCTCCTACGAGCAGTACTTC. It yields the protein CASRRISSYEQYF.

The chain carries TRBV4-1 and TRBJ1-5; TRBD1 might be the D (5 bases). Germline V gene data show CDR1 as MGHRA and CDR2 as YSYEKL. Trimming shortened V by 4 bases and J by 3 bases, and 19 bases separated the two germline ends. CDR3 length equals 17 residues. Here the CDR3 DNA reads TGCGCCAGCAGCCCCGGGGGGTTCGTGGGTAACAATCAGCCCCAGCATTTT. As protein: CASSPGGFVGNNQPQHF.

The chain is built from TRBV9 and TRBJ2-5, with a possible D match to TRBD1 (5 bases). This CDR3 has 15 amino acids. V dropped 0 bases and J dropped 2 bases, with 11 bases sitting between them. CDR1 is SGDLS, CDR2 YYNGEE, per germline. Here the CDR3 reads CASSVEVGQQETQYF. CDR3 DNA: TGTGCCAGCAGCGTAGAAGTGGGGCAGCAAGAGACCCAGTACTTC.

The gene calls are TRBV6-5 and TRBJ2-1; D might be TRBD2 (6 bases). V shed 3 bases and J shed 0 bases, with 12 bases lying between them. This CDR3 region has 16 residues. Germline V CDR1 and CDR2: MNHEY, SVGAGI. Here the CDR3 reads CASSYAGTPSYNEQFF. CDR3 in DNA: TGTGCCAGCAGTTATGCGGGAACACCCTCCTACAATGAGCAGTTCTTC.

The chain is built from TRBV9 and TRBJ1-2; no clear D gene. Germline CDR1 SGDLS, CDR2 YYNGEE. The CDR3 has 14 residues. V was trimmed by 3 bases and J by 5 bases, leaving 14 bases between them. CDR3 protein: CASSEREGLYGYTF. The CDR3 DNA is TGTGCCAGCAGCGAGCGGGAAGGGCTGTATGGCTACACCTTC.

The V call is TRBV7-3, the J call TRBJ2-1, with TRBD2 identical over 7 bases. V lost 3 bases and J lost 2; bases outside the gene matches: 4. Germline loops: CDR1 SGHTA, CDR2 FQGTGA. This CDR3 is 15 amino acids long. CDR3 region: CASSLLTSAYNEQFF. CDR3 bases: TGTGCCAGCAGCTTGCTAACTAGCGCCTACAATGAGCAGTTCTTC. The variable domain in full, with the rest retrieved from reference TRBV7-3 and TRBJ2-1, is GAGVSQTPSNKVTEKGKYVELRCDPISGHTALYWYRQSLGQGPEFLIYFQGTGAADDSGLPNDRFFAVRPEGSVSTLKIQRTERGDSAVYLCASSLLTSAYNEQFFGPGTRLTVL.

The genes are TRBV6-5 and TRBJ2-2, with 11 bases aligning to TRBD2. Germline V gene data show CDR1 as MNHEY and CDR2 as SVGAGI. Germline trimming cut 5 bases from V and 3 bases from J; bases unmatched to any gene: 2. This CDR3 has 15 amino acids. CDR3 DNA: TGTGCCAGCAGTACTAGCGGGAGAGACACCGGGGAGCTGTTTTTT. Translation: CASSTSGRDTGELFF.

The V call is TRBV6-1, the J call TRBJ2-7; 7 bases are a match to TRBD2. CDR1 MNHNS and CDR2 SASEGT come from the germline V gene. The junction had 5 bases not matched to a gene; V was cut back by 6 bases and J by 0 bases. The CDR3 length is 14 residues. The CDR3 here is CASSLAVFSYEQYF. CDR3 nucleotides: TGTGCCAGCAGCCTAGCGGTATTCTCCTACGAGCAGTACTTC.